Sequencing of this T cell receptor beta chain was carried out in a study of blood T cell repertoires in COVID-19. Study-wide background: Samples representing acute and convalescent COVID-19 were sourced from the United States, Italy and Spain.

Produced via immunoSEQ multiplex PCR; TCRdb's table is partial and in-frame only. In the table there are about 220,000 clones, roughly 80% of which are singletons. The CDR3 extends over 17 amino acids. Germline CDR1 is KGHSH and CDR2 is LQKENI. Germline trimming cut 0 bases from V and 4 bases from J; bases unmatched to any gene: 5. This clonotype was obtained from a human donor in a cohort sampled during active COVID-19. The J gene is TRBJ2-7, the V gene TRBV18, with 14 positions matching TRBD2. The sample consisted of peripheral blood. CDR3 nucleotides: TGTGCCAGCTCACCACCGGGACTAGCGGGAGATAGATACGAGCAGTACTTC. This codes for CASSPPGLAGDRYEQYF. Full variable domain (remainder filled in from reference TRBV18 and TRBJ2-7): NAGVMQNPRHLVRRRGQEARLRCSPMKGHSHVYWYRQLPEEGLKFMVYLQKENIIDESGMPKERFSAEFPKEGPSILRIQQVVRGDSAAYFCASSPPGLAGDRYEQYFGPGTRLTVT.